This T cell receptor (beta chain) was recorded in a study of human versus mouse CDR3 diversity and MHC coevolution. Overall study findings and caveats: Mice had fewer CDR3 deletions and insertions than humans on average. iCHAO1 estimated the human TCR beta repertoire at 1.5 million to 2 million clonotypes. Among all groups, most of the three human donors showed least clonal inequality.

As regards this clone: What it binds is unknown.

This CDR3 has 15 residues. The germline V gene encodes CDR1 SGHRS and CDR2 YFSETQ. V was pared by 5 bases and J by 3 bases, with 14 bases between. Clones were sequenced by immunoSEQ multiplex PCR, and TCRdb holds only the in-frame ones, with some missing. The sample carries about 77,000 clones, approximately 90% recorded once. Naive CD4 T cells were sorted as CD45RO-negative, CD62L-positive. The rearrangement uses TRBV5-1 and TRBJ2-2; tentative D call: TRBD1 (6 bases). The specimen was naive CD4+ T cells from blood. Subset of the sample: CD45RO-negative CD62L-positive naive CD4 T cells. This receptor was identified in a person aged 30 to 70 in good health. The CDR3 protein is CASRINGQHTGELFF. DNA of the CDR3: TGCGCCAGCAGAATAAACGGACAGCACACCGGGGAGCTGTTTTTT.